This T cell receptor (beta chain) emerged from a study of blood T cell repertoires in COVID-19. On the study more broadly: Acute-phase and convalescent COVID-19 samples originated in the United States, Italy and Spain.

The CDR3 sequence is 17 residues long. V lost 6 bases and J 4 bases, leaving 24 bases between the germline ends. Germline V gene lookup returns CDR1 SNHLY and CDR2 FYNNEI. Participants were aged about 18 to 95 years, lived in about two dozen US areas, and enrolled virtually. Cohorts were assigned according to the clinical history that participants reported. Original processing methods: Amplification of reference gene primers provided the estimated nucleated cell counts. Sequenced by immunoSEQ multiplex PCR; TCRdb stores in-frame clones only, minus some. From that table come the V and J calls and clone size; the DNA was used to work out D and trimming. The data contain around 180,000 clones, roughly 89% of them seen just once; the ten biggest clones take up roughly 2.4%.

The specimen was PBMCs or T cells enriched from blood (not recorded which). The TCR sequence derives from a woman aged 40 to 50 with acute COVID-19. The chain carries TRBV2 and TRBJ1-1, with a possible D match to TRBD1 (6 bases). CDR3 coding DNA: TGTGCCAGCAGAGGACGCGGGGGGCTAGGGAGAGGCACTGAAGCTTTCTTT. It codes for CASRGRGGLGRGTEAFF.